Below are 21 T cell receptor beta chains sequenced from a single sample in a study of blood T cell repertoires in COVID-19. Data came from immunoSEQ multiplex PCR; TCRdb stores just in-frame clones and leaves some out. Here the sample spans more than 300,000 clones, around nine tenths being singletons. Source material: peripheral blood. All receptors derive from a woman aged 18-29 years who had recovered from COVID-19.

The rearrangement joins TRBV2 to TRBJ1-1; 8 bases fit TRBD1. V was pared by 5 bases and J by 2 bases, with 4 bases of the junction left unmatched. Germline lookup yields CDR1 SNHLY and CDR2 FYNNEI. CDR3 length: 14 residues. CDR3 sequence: CASSLQGGNTEAFF. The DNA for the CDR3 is TGTGCCAGCAGTCTACAGGGGGGTAACACTGAAGCTTTCTTT. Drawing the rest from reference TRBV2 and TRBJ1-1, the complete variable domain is EPEVTQTPSHQVTQMGQEVILRCVPISNHLYFYWYRQILGQKVEFLVSFYNNEISEKSEIFDDQFSVERPDGSNFTLKIRSTKLEDSAMYFCASSLQGGNTEAFFGQGTRLTVV.

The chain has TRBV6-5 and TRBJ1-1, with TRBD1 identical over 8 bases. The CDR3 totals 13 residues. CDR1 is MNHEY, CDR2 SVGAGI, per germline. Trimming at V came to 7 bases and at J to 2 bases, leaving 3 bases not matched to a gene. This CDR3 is CASIGQGNTEAFF. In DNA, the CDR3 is TGTGCCAGCATCGGACAGGGAAACACTGAAGCTTTCTTT.

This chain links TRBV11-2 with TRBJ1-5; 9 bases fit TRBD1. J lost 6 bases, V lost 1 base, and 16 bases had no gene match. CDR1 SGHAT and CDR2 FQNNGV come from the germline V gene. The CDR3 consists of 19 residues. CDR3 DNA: TGTGCCAGCAGCTTAGGTAGGGGACAGGGACCGGGTTTTAGTCAGCCCCAGCATTTT. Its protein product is CASSLGRGQGPGFSQPQHF.

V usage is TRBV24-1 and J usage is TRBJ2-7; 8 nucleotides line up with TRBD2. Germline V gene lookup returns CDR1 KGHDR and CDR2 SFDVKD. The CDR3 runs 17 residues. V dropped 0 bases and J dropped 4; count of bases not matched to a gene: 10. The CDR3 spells CATSDLQGAGERYEQYV. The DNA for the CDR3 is TGTGCCACCAGTGATTTGCAGGGAGCGGGAGAGCGGTACGAGCAGTACGTC.

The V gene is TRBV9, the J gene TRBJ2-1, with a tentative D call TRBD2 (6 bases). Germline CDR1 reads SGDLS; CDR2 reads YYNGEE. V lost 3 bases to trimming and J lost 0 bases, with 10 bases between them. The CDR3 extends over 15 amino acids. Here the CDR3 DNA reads TGTGCCAGCAGCGCCAGGACTACCTCCTACAATGAGCAGTTCTTC. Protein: CASSARTTSYNEQFF.

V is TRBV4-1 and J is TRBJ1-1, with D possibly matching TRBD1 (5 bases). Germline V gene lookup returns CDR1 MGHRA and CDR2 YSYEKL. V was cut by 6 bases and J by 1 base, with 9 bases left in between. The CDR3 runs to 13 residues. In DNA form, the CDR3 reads TGCGCCAGCAGGCTAGACAGGAACACTGAAGCTTTCTTT. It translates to CASRLDRNTEAFF.

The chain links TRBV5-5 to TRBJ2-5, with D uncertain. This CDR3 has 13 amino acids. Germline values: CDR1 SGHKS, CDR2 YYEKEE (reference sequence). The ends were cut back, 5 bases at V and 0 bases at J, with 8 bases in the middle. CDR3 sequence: CASRAGNQETQYF. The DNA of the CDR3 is TGTGCCAGCAGGGCAGGAAACCAAGAGACCCAGTACTTC.

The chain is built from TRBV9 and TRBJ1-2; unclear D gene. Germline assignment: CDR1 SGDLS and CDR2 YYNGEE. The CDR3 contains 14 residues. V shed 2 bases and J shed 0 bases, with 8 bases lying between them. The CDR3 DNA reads TGTGCCAGCAGCGTGTCTAGCGCTAACTATGGCTACACCTTC. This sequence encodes CASSVSSANYGYTF. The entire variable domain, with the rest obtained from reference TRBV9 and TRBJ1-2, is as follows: DSGVTQTPKHLITATGQRVTLRCSPRSGDLSVYWYQQSLDQGLQFLIQYYNGEERAKGNILERFSAQQFPDLHSELNLSSLELGDSALYFCASSVSSANYGYTFGSGTRLTVV.

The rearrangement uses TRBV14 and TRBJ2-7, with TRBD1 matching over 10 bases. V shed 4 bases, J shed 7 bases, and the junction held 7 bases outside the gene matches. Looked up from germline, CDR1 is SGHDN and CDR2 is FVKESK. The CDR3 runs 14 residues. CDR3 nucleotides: TGTGCCAGCAGCCCGACAGGGGGCAAGGGGGAGCAGTACGTC. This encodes CASSPTGGKGEQYV.

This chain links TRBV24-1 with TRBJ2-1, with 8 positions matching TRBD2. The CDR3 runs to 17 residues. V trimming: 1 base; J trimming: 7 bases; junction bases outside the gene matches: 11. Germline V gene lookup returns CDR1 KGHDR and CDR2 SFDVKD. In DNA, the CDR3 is TGTGCCACCAGTGATTTTAGAGCGGGCGGGAGGAAAAATGAGCAGTTCTTC. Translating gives CATSDFRAGGRKNEQFF.

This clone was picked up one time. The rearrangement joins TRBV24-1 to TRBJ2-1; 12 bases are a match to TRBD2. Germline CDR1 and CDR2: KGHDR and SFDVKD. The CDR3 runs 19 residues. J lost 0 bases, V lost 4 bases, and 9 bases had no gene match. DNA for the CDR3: TGTGCCACCAGTGAGGTCCCTAGCGGGAGGGCAAGCTCCTACAATGAGCAGTTCTTC. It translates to CATSEVPSGRASSYNEQFF.

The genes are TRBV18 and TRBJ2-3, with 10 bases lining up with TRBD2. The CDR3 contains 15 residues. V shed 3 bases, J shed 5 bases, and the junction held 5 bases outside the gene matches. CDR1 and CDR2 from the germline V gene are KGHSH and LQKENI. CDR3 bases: TGTGCCAGCTCACCTCGGACTAGCGGAGGAGATACGCAGTATTTT. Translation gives CASSPRTSGGDTQYF.

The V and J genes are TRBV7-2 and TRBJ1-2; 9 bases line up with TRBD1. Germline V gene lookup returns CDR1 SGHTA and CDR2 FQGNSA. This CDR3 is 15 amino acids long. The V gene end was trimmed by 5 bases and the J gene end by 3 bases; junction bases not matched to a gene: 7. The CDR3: CASSEGTGNYYGYTF. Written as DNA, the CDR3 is TGTGCCAGCAGCGAGGGGACAGGGAACTACTATGGCTACACCTTC.

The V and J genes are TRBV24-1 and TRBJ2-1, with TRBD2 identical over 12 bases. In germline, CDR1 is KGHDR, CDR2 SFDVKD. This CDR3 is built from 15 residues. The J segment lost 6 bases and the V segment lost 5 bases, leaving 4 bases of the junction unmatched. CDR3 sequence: CATSGRLAGVNEQFF. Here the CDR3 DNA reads TGTGCCACCAGTGGCCGACTAGCGGGAGTCAATGAGCAGTTCTTC.

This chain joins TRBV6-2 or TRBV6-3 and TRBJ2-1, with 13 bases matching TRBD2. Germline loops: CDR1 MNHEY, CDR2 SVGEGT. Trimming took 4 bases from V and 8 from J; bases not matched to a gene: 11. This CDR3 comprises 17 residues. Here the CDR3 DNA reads TGTGCCAGCAGTTCCTCCGGACTAGCGGGAGATAACCATGAGCAGTTCTTC. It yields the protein CASSSSGLAGDNHEQFF.

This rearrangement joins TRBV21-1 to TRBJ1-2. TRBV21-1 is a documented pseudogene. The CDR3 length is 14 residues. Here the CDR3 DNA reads TGTGCCAGCAGCCTTGCCGGGACTTGCTATGGCTACACCTTC. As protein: CASSLAGTCYGYTF.

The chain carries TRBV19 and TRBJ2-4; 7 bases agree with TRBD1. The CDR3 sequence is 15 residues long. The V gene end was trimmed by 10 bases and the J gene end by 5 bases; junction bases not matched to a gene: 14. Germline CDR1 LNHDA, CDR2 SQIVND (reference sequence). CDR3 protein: CATPVTGSLENIQYF. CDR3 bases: TGTGCCACCCCGGTGACAGGGTCCCTAGAAAACATTCAGTACTTC.

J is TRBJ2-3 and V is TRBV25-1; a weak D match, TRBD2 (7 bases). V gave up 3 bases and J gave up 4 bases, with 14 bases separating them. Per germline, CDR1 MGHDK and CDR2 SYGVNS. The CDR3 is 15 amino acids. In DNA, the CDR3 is TGTGCCAGCAGTGAGCCGCGGGGGCCCGCAGATACGCAGTATTTT. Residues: CASSEPRGPADTQYF.

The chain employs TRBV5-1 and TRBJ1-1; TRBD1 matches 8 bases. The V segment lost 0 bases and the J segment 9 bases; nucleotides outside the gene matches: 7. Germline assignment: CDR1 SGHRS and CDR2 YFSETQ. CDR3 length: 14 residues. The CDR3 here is CASSLDGRQGQAFF. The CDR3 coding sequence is TGCGCCAGCAGCTTGGACGGGAGACAGGGGCAAGCTTTCTTT.

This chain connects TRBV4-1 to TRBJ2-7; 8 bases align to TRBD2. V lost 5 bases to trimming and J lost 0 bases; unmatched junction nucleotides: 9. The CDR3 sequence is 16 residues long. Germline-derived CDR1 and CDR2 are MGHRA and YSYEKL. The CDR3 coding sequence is TGCGCCAGCAGCGAGATCCAGACTAGCGCCTCCTACGAGCAGTACGTC. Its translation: CASSEIQTSASYEQYV.

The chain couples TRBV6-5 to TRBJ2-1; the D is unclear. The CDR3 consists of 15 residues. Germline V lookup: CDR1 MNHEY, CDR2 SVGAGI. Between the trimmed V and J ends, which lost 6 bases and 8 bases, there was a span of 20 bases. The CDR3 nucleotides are TGTGCCAGCAGGAGTACTGCGTCATATTCTCATGAGCAGTTCTTC. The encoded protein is CASRSTASYSHEQFF.